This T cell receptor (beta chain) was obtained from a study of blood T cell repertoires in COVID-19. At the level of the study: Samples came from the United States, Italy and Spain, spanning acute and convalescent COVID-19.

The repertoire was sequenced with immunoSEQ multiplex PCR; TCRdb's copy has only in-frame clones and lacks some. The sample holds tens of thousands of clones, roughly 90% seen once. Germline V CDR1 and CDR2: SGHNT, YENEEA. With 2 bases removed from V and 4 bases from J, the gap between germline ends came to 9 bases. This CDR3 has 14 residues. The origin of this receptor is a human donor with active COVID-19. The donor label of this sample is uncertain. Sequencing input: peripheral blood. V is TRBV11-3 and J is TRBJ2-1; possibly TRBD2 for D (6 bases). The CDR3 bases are TGTGCCAGCAGCTTAACTAGCAATTACAATGAGCAGTTCTTC. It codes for CASSLTSNYNEQFF.